The TCR beta chain described here comes from a study of tissue T cells after allogeneic stem cell transplantation (dated by TCRdb to about 2022). For context, the study as a whole: Using research autopsies of patients with and without GVHD, plus mouse models of GVHD, the study profiled TCR beta repertoires across many tissues. The human arm was a prospective observational study without blinding or randomization.

Of note for this clone: Its antigen remains unidentified. For this receptor, the gene names and germline sequences are taken from the mouse.

Here is what the overall study found, with its caveats: A small and clinically heterogeneous patient cohort was studied, and sampling depth was acknowledged as a limitation. Which tissue TCRs were alloreactive or antigen-specific was not determined in the study, and some clones might have been persisting host cells. In both patients and mice, only a limited portion of the TCR repertoire detected in tissues was captured by blood and spleen T cells. Few T cell clones were found to be shared across patients, but shared repertoire signatures across patients were revealed in a tissue-specific fashion by motif-based clustering. Within patients, how anatomically similar the tissues were was a key factor in shaping TCR repertoire composition, regardless of disease or transplant status.

The library was generated by the immunoSEQ multiplex PCR assay. TCRbeta CDR3 sequencing was performed at survey depth by Adaptive Biotechnologies, and CDR3 sequences, V/J genes, productive frequency and template counts were reported. Amplification of TCR beta CDR3 regions was performed from genomic DNA rather than from RNA. Per the original workflow: Jensen-Shannon divergence was used to quantify pairwise repertoire overlap between tissues, with a value of 1 meaning complete divergence and a value of 0 meaning identical repertoires. Tissues were clustered by single-linkage agglomerative hierarchical clustering of pairwise JSD values and displayed as dendrograms. GLIPH2 was run on all patient samples with simulation_depth 1000, kmer_min_depth 3, cdr3_length_cutoff 8, keeping groups with more than two unique CDR3s. A standardized tissue-overlap score was generated by extrapolating Jaccard GLIPH-group overlap across patients to a standard repertoire size of 1000 clones. Linear mixed-effect models, with tissue included as a fixed effect and individual included as a random effect, were used to assess associations of diversity with clinical or experimental variables. The clones in this table, taken by TCRdb from immuneACCESS, are in-frame only. Not every clone is retained; where verified, under half of the shortfall comes from an unresolved V gene, and the cause of the rest is unknown. V and J calls and clone size come straight from that table; D and trimming were deduced from the DNA. For this sample there are approximately 20,000 clones; about 70% appear just once. Approximately 0.42% of the sample is in the top ten clones.

Sequencing used blood. The sequence derives from a female BALB/c mouse in good health. The mouse line in question has MHC haplotype H2-d.

The CDR3 sequence is CASGPGRGNSPLYF. CDR3 bases read: TGTGCCAGCGGACCCGGAAGAGGGAATTCGCCCCTCTAC. The V and J genes are TRBV13-2 and TRBJ1-6, with the D gene not confidently named. The read terminates 1 residue before the CDR3 end, so the remaining end is supplied by the germline J gene. TRBJ1-6 belongs to the ORF category, with a function that is uncertain. The CDR3 starts with the cysteine, ends with the phenylalanine, and has 14 residues. Sequencing covers 39 bases of the CDR3, shown here with the frame starting at base 1. The trim is 5 bases for V and 7 bases for J, with a gap of 13 bases between the germline ends. CDR1 and CDR2 are read off the germline V gene (reference sequence) as NNHNN and SYGAGS.